This is a list of T cell receptor beta chains from one sample in a study of cytomegalovirus exposure and HLA in healthy donors. TCRdb's table, derived via immunoSEQ multiplex PCR, lists solely in-frame clones and lacks some. Of under 200,000 clones in the sample, around 77% are singletons; the top ten hold 2.5% to 3.5%. The sequenced material came from PBMCs. These receptors were obtained from a female donor in good health and CMV-seronegative. The CDR3 runs from the conserved cysteine through the conserved F or W.

CDR3 length: 14
V gene: TRBV27
CDR3 protein: CASSARLVQETQYF

CDR3 length: 11
V gene: TRBV30
CDR3 protein: CAWTPSETQYF

CDR3 length: 13
V gene: TRBV6-5
CDR3 protein: CASSYVGQNEQFF

CDR3 length: 15
V gene: TRBV7-3
CDR3 protein: CASSLSRAGENEQFF

CDR3 length: 15
V gene: TRBV2
CDR3 protein: CASSAARVVSQPQHF

CDR3 length: 14
V gene: TRBV5-8
CDR3 protein: CASSLGVRSGELFF

CDR3 length: 16
V gene: TRBV2
CDR3 protein: CASSERSSLAKNIQYF

CDR3 length: 16
V gene: TRBV5-5
CDR3 protein: CASSSDSGLGRQPQHF

CDR3 length: 15
V gene: TRBV7-8
CDR3 protein: CASSRSGGGRDTQYF

CDR3 length: 15
V gene: TRBV28
CDR3 protein: CASTLQDRDTGELFF

CDR3 length: 13
V gene: TRBV28
CDR3 protein: CASNTPGYTEAFF

CDR3 length: 16
V gene: TRBV5-4
CDR3 protein: CASSLAQGALGYGYTF

CDR3 length: 14
V gene: TRBV6-6
CDR3 protein: CASSEGLASYGYTF

CDR3 length: 17
V gene: TRBV19
CDR3 protein: CASSESGTGGNIYGYTF

CDR3 length: 13
V gene: TRBV5-1
CDR3 protein: CASSLREGYEQYF

CDR3 length: 14
V gene: TRBV5-4
CDR3 protein: CASSLRSGGETQYF

CDR3 length: 14
V gene: TRBV30
CDR3 protein: CAWNVRAFTDTQYF

CDR3 length: 13
V gene: TRBV7-3
CDR3 protein: CASSLPGGRKQFF

CDR3 length: 16
V gene: TRBV10-3
CDR3 protein: CAISVILAGGSYEQYF

CDR3 length: 13
V gene: TRBV7-3
CDR3 protein: CASSQELNTEAFF

CDR3 length: 17
V gene: TRBV28
CDR3 protein: CASSLPGTAIPNYGYTF

CDR3 length: 16
V gene: TRBV7-2
CDR3 protein: CASSLEGRARTDTQYF

CDR3 length: 16
V gene: TRBV2
CDR3 protein: CASSDSKREGGETQYF

CDR3 length: 16
V gene: TRBV4-1
CDR3 protein: CASSQIAGSRTGELFF

CDR3 length: 15
V gene: TRBV5-4
CDR3 protein: CASSHPGTGPYEQYF

CDR3 length: 16
V gene: TRBV9
CDR3 protein: CASSSRGGLSYNEQFF

CDR3 length: 16
V gene: TRBV27
CDR3 protein: CASSSPGAESGTEAFF

CDR3 length: 15
V gene: TRBV2
CDR3 protein: CASSGRDSLTGELFF

CDR3 length: 17
V gene: TRBV25-1
CDR3 protein: CASSEYFDISSYNEQFF

CDR3 length: 14
V gene: TRBV19
CDR3 protein: CASSMTGLNTEAFF

CDR3 length: 19
V gene: TRBV15
CDR3 protein: CATSRAPGTSGGSQETQYF

CDR3 length: 15
V gene: TRBV7-9
CDR3 protein: CASSPGTSSNQPQHF

CDR3 length: 16
V gene: TRBV6-6
CDR3 protein: CASSPNLAGGFHEQYF

CDR3 length: 15
V gene: TRBV19
CDR3 protein: CASSFRQAGNTEAFF

CDR3 length: 15
V gene: TRBV7-8
CDR3 protein: CASSPRAGGSNEQFF

CDR3 length: 16
V gene: TRBV5-4
CDR3 protein: CASSPESGFSYNEQFF

CDR3 length: 15
V gene: TRBV7-2
CDR3 protein: CASSLRGGPYNEQFF

CDR3 length: 14
V gene: TRBV7-2
CDR3 protein: CASSGGGSNNEQFF

CDR3 length: 13
V gene: TRBV4-1
CDR3 protein: CASRQGVNTEAFF

CDR3 length: 14
V gene: TRBV29-1
CDR3 protein: CSAVIQGRNTEAFF

CDR3 length: 15
V gene: TRBV5-4
CDR3 protein: CASSLATGGAYGYTF

CDR3 length: 16
V gene: TRBV7-6
CDR3 protein: CASSFIAGGLADTQYF